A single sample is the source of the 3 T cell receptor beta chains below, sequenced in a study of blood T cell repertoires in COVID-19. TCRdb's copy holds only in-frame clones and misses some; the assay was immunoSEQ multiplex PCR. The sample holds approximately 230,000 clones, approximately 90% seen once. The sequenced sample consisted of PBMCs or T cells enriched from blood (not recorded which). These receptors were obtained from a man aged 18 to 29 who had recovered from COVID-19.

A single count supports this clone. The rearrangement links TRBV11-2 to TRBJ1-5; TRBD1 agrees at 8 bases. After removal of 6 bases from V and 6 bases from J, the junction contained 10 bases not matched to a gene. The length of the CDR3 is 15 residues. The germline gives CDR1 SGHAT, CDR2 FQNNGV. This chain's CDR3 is CASRDQGARGQPQHF. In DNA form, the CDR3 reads TGTGCCAGCAGGGATCAGGGGGCGCGGGGTCAGCCCCAGCATTTT.

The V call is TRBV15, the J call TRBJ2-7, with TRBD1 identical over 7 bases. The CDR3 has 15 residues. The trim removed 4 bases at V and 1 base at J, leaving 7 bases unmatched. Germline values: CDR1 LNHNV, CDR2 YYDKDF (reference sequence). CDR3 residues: CATSMGTDPSYEQYF. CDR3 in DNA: TGTGCCACCAGCATGGGGACAGATCCGTCCTACGAGCAGTACTTC.

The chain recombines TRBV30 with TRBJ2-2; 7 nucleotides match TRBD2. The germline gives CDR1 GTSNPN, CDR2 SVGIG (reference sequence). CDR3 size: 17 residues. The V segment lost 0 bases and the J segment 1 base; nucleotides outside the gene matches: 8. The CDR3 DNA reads TGTGCCTGGAGTGTAAGTGGTCTAGCGGTGAACACCGGGGAGCTGTTTTTT. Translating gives CAWSVSGLAVNTGELFF.